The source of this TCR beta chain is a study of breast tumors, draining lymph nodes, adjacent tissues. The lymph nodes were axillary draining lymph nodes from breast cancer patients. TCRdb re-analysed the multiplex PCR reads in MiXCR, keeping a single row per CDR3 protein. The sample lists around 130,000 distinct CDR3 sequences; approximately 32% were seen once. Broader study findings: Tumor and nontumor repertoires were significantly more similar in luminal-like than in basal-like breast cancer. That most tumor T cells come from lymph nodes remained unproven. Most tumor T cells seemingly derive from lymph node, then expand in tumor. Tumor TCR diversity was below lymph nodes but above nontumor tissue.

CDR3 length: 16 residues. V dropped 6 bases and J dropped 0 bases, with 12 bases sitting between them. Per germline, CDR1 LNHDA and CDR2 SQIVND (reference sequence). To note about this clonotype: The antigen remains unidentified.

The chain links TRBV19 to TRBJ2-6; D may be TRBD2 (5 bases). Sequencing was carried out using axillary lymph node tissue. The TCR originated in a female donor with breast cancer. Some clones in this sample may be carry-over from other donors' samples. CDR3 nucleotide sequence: TGTGCCAGTAGACAAGAGGGCCTCTCTGGGGCCAACGTCCTGACTTTC. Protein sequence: CASRQEGLSGANVLTF.